What follows describes a single T cell receptor beta chain. The sample holds a few counts of this clone. The antigen it recognizes is unknown. There are no base qualities to consult, and no much larger clone falls within one base. In the same sample, other DNA sequences code for this CDR3. The record originates from a study of cytomegalovirus exposure and HLA in healthy donors (dated by TCRdb to the late 2010s). Some background on the complete study: According to an earlier analysis of 450 to 650 of the donors, about 179 million T cells yielded roughly 110 million unique TCR beta sequences and approximately 300 Gb of sequence data. Among 398 genotyped donors of the cohort, an average of about 220,000 unique TCR beta nucleotide sequences was sequenced per donor, of which 15% to 20% were non-productive. Roughly 5 DR-DQ haplotypes were treated as single units for association and clustering because of strong linkage in the cohort. The study combined high-throughput TCR immunosequencing, statistical association of individual TCRs with disease status, and machine learning to predict cytomegalovirus infection status. An earlier analysis of several hundred of the donors applied high-throughput TCR beta sequencing to assess whether each TCR beta V gene segment acted as functional or pseudogenic. Every discovery cohort repertoire had been produced on one sequencing platform. Class I and class II HLA loci were covered by the typing at four-digit resolution. An early release covering 550 to 650 HLA-typed donors comprised about 300 gigabases of sequencing data and some 79 million unique TCR sequences. A later analysis re-analyzed previously published TCR beta repertoires from 550 to 700 donors and added high-resolution HLA genotyping to study TCR occurrence patterns. Using immunosequencing, the study profiled T cell repertoires from fewer than 850 subjects and related those repertoires to cytomegalovirus serostatus. Rather than drawing on any new phenotypic data, the later analysis identified candidate immune exposures from TCR beta sequences and the way those sequences occurred across donors. The number of donors typed differed by locus, with about 629-630 for A, B, C, DRB1 and DQB1, roughly 550 for DQA1, approximately 580 for DPA1, and over 400 for DPB1. Genome-wide SNP genotypes for about 65% of the 666 donors were used in a later genetic analysis, which treated that subset as a discovery cohort. The study aimed to test whether signatures of past pathogen exposure could be identified by cataloging public T cell receptors. Donor age, sex, ethnicity and CMV serostatus were collected together with the repertoire data. Of the approximately 400 genotyped donors, roughly 80% fell in the genetic ancestry cluster associated with self-reported Caucasian donors. Besides the first cohort of 500 to 700 subjects, a separate validation cohort made up of 120 different subjects was used. What the authors observed across the whole study: According to a later genetic analysis, donors in an Asian-associated ancestry cluster had fewer N-insertions in productive TCRs than the roughly 700-donor mean. A later analysis found that TCR association rates varied across HLA loci, with DRB1 alleles showing the most associated TCRs and HLA-C alleles the fewest. Broadly in line with IMGT annotations, most TCR beta V segments showed up in productive rearrangements about 90% or about 30% of the time in an earlier analysis of 450 to 600 of the donors. Linkage disequilibrium might explain the correlated functional status among segregating V segments, but an unknown experimental factor could not be ruled out. The classifier was reported to diagnose cytomegalovirus status with high specificity and sensitivity in both the original cohort and the validation cohort. The authors suggested that the approach could potentially be extended to other disease states and immunological phenotypes. Roughly uniform sequencing depth across donors was assumed in presence/absence analyses, although this assumption may not hold. When HLA alleles, especially DR and DQ, strongly co-occurred, TCR associations were difficult to assign to individual alleles. In a later analysis, more than 15,000 TCR beta sequences were associated with specific HLA alleles at a false discovery rate of 0.05. In vitro tests confirmed that a few of the cytomegalovirus-associated TCR beta chains recognize cytomegalovirus antigens. A further reported finding was that TCR beta sequences accurately predicted the HLA-A and HLA-B alleles for most subjects in the first cohort. For the cohort, immune exposure information was limited to CMV serostatus. Compared with equally common non-associated chains, HLA-associated TCR beta chains in a later analysis were more clonally expanded and had lower generation probabilities. Because HLA typing was unavailable for some donors at each locus, only the typed subset was used in association tests. A total of roughly 160 TCR beta chains were listed by the study as associated with cytomegalovirus. The 87-base-pair reads could not distinguish some IMGT-functional V segments, including TRBV6-2 and TRBV6-3, so those segments were excluded. The earlier analysis of approximately 540 of the donors excluded 15 to 20 rarely observed V segments, including chromosome 9 orphons, because counts were too low. A cluster of highly shared sequence variants was judged likely to represent a technical artifact of the sequencing pipeline. In a later analysis, several top co-occurrence clusters were reported to appear linked to parvovirus B19, influenza, CMV and Epstein-Barr virus. Across donors, most TCR sequences were observed very rarely, whereas some public TCRs were present in many individuals. A later analysis found that most CMV-associated TCR beta chains appeared HLA-restricted, with HLA associations seemingly driven largely by CMV exposure. This cohort had only TCR beta chains sequenced, and the lack of alpha or paired-chain data limited which features could be detected. In a later genetic analysis, a missense DCLRE1C variant was associated with V-gene and J-gene trimming of TCR beta chains, and the association was replicated in an independent cohort.

Spanning cysteine to phenylalanine, the CDR3 consists of 14 amino acids. Of all the DNA, just the CDR3 is kept, 42 bases in frame from base 1. V and J are trimmed by 2 bases and 1 base, and the gene matches miss 1 base of the junction. The CDR1 and CDR2 encoded by the germline V gene are MNHEY and SVGAGI. Libraries were constructed by the immunoSEQ multiplex PCR assay. The multiplex PCR relied on a mix of 60 forward primers for TCR Vbeta segments and 13 reverse primers for TCR Jbeta segments. The CDR3 region of rearranged TCR beta genes was amplified from genomic DNA by a multiplex PCR assay. On the Illumina HiSeq System, the amplified TCR beta libraries were sequenced as 87-base-pair reads. The source study handled its data this way. Across the roughly 640 repertoires, a later analysis counted roughly 77 million unique TCR beta chains, roughly 11 million of which were shared by at least two donors. Raw reads were error-corrected and collapsed into unique sequences with a nearest-neighbor algorithm that merged closely related sequences to remove PCR and sequencing errors. V, D and J gene segments were assigned by aligning CDR3 sequences to IMGT reference sequences. For a sequence to be retained, at least a six-nucleotide match to both a V gene segment and a J gene segment was required. Rearrangements were called productive when the CDR3 lacked stop codons and stayed in frame with V and J; all others were non-productive. CDR3 was defined by IMGT convention, running from the second conserved V-encoded cysteine to the conserved J-encoded phenylalanine. The earlier analysis of some 600 of the donors excluded sequences that lacked an unambiguous match to a single V gene segment. In an earlier analysis of approximately 590 of the donors, V segments were called functional above 56.7% productive rearrangements and were called segregating when the between-donor standard deviation exceeded 5%. A statistical classification framework was developed to diagnose cytomegalovirus status using the catalog of TCR beta chain sequences. In a later analysis, V and J genes were assigned by comparing TCR nucleotide sequences against IMGT/GENE-DB human TR gene sequences. In a later analysis, CDR3 sequences and most-parsimonious VDJ recombination scenarios were assigned using the TCRdist pipeline. In a later analysis, each TCR beta chain was defined by its CDR3 amino acid sequence together with its V-gene family, and reads lacking a unique V-gene family were excluded. A later analysis removed roughly 590 highly shared, low-generation-probability nucleotide sequences to deal with suspected cross-contamination and a sequencing artifact. For each public chain, a later analysis derived a clonal expansion index from normalized ranks of inferred template counts within each repertoire. A later analysis computed generation probabilities with a VDJ recombination model fitted to out-of-frame rearrangements, and checked the results against IGoR. In a later analysis, TCR-TCR, TCR-HLA and TCR-CMV co-occurrence was scored with hypergeometric tests, and a repertoire-size bias correction was applied to TCR pairs. In a later analysis, false discovery rates were estimated by permuting HLA or CMV assignments 20 times. In a later analysis, co-occurring TCRs were grouped using DBSCAN, with TCRdist sequence similarity added in when clustering inside HLA-allele-positive subsets. For co-occurrence clustering, repertoires with fewer than 30,000 or more than 120,000 public chains were excluded, along with 5 or 6 repertoires with anomalous nucleotide sharing. TCRdb carries this immuneACCESS record with in-frame sequences only. Its versions omit some clonotypes, under half of them owing to an unresolved V gene in the studies checked, with the rest unexplained. V and J calls and clone size are as listed in that table; D and trimming were resolved from the DNA. Across this sample there are 65,000 to 70,000 clones, with more than 80% seen only once. 12% of the sample goes to the ten largest clones.

The cohort consisted of more than 650 healthy bone marrow donors. Cohort members were all nominally healthy when sampled, although unrecorded immune exposures were likely present. The donor tested CMV seropositive, placing the donor among the roughly 270 seropositive members of the cohort. A peripheral blood sample was collected from each donor, and TCR beta sequencing was performed on peripheral blood mononuclear cells. The Qiagen DNeasy Blood Extraction Kit was used to extract genomic DNA from the blood cell samples. Sequenced material: PBMCs. The receptor was derived from a woman in her 30s in good health and CMV-seropositive. In this chain, TRBV6-5 is recombined with TRBJ1-1, and TRBD1 aligns with 7 junction nucleotides. Here is the DNA: TGTGCCAGCAGTTACGGGACAGCGAACACTGAAGCTTTCTTT. Translated, it reads CASSYGTANTEAFF.